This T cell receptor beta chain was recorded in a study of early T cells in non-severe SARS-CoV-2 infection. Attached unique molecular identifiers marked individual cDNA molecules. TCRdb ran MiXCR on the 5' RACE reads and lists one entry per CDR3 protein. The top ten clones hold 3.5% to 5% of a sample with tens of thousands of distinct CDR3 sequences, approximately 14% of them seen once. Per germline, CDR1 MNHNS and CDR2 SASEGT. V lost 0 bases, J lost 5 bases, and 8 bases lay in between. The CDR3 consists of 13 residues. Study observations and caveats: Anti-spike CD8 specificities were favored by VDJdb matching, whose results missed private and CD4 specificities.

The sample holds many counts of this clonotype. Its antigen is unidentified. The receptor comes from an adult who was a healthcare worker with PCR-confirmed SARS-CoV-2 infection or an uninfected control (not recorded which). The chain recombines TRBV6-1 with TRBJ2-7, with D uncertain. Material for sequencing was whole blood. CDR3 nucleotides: TGTGCCAGCAGTGAAGCGCCCAGCGACGAGCAGTACTTC. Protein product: CASSEAPSDEQYF.